The T cell receptor beta chain under discussion was sequenced for a study of post-analysis software for immune sequencing data. About the research overall: Disease courses included relapsing-remitting, secondary progressive and progressive-relapsing multiple sclerosis.

Study findings and constraints: There was significantly lower normalized Chao1 diversity in multiple sclerosis patients than in controls. With TRBV5-6, TRBV5-1 and TRBV20-1 included, a handful of TRBV segments were more frequent in patients than in controls.

This clonotype was counted a few times. What it recognizes is unknown. Each TCR beta cDNA library carried unique molecular identifiers. TCRdb re-derived calls from the PCR reads in MiXCR, one entry per CDR3 protein. The sample includes roughly 400,000 distinct CDR3 sequences, over 30% of them seen just once. V gave up 5 bases and J gave up 0 bases; unmatched junction bases: 22. The CDR3 extends over 24 amino acids. Germline assignment: CDR1 SGHAT and CDR2 FQDESV (reference sequence). The receptor comes from a girl aged 2-9 years with multiple sclerosis. The chain joins TRBV11-1 to TRBJ2-1; TRBD2 agrees at 16 bases. Sequenced material: blood. The CDR3 spells CASSPYPSGLAGGPNRSSYNEQFF. Here the CDR3 DNA reads TGTGCCAGCAGCCCATATCCCTCGGGACTAGCGGGAGGGCCCAATAGGAGCTCCTACAATGAGCAGTTCTTC.